The 28 T cell receptor beta chains below all came from one sample that was sequenced in a study of OX40 agonist ivuxolimab in advanced cancers. Libraries were prepared by immunoSEQ multiplex PCR; TCRdb keeps only in-frame clonotypes and omits some of them. The sample lists tens of thousands of clones, about 88% occurring once. Specimen: CD4+ or CD8+ T cells sorted from blood, collected in a trial of the OX40 agonist ivuxolimab. The receptors originated from an adult with an advanced solid tumor such as melanoma, head and neck, liver or kidney cancer.

As DNA, the CDR3 is TGTGCCAGCAGCGCCAGCGGGATAGACTCCTACAATGAGCAGTTCTTC. This encodes CASSASGIDSYNEQFF. This chain uses TRBV7-3 with TRBJ2-1; TRBD2 aligns across 7 bases. In germline, CDR1 is SGHTA, CDR2 FQGTGA. Trimming took 5 bases from V and 0 from J; bases not matched to a gene: 7. The CDR3 length is 16 residues. The whole variable domain, filled in from reference TRBV7-3 and TRBJ2-1, reads GAGVSQTPSNKVTEKGKYVELRCDPISGHTALYWYRQSLGQGPEFLIYFQGTGAADDSGLPNDRFFAVRPEGSVSTLKIQRTERGDSAVYLCASSASGIDSYNEQFFGPGTRLTVL.

The chain employs TRBV5-1 and TRBJ1-5; D is unclear. V lost 0 bases and J lost 0, with 7 bases in between. Germline lookup yields CDR1 SGHRS and CDR2 YFSETQ. The CDR3 contains 15 residues. The CDR3 nucleotides read TGCGCCAGCAGCTTGGGCGGCGGTAGCAATCAGCCCCAGCATTTT. Translated: CASSLGGGSNQPQHF.

Only a few counts were recorded for this clone. This chain uses TRBV19 with TRBJ1-5; possibly TRBD1 for D (5 bases). The CDR3 is 14 amino acids. From germline, CDR1 is LNHDA and CDR2 SQIVND (reference sequence). V lost 5 bases, J lost 3 bases, and 11 bases lay in between. CDR3 amino acids: CASSPRQNNQPQHF. The CDR3 bases are TGTGCCAGTAGTCCTCGACAGAACAATCAGCCCCAGCATTTT.

The chain has TRBV30 and TRBJ1-5, with a weak D call TRBD1 (5 bases). V was clipped by 0 bases and J by 5 bases, with 8 bases between them. Germline CDR1 is GTSNPN and CDR2 is SVGIG (reference sequence). This CDR3 has 13 amino acids. The CDR3 sequence: CAWSVTGDQPQHF. The CDR3 nucleotides are TGTGCCTGGAGTGTAACGGGGGATCAGCCCCAGCATTTT.

V and J are TRBV28 and TRBJ2-7; TRBD1 or TRBD2 may be the D gene (6 bases each). V was trimmed by 5 bases and J by 7 bases, leaving 21 bases between them. From germline, CDR1 is MDHEN and CDR2 SYDVKM. The CDR3 is 15 residues long. For the CDR3, the DNA is TGTGCCAGCAGTGGGGTGGAGGGGGTGGAAAGGGAGCAGTACTTC. This encodes CASSGVEGVEREQYF.

This sequence joins TRBV7-9 and TRBJ2-7; 8 nucleotides line up with TRBD2. V dropped 5 bases and J dropped 7; count of bases not matched to a gene: 13. The CDR3 runs 15 residues. Germline CDR1 reads SEHNR; CDR2 reads FQNEAQ (reference sequence). The CDR3 is CASSDGTRVEWEQYF. The CDR3 nucleotides are TGTGCCAGCAGCGACGGGACTAGGGTGGAGTGGGAGCAGTACTTC. The whole variable domain, filled in from reference TRBV7-9 and TRBJ2-7, reads DTGVSQNPRHKITKRGQNVTFRCDPISEHNRLYWYRQTLGQGPEFLTYFQNEAQLEKSRLLSDRFSAERPKGSFSTLEIQRTEQGDSAMYLCASSDGTRVEWEQYFGPGTRLTVT.

The chain carries TRBV4-1 and TRBJ2-7; 7 bases fit TRBD2. Germline V lookup: CDR1 MGHRA, CDR2 YSYEKL. Trimming removed 0 bases from V and 3 bases from J; junction bases left unmatched: 8. This CDR3 is 16 amino acids long. CDR3 region: CASSQEVAGEHYEQYF. In DNA, the CDR3 is TGCGCCAGCAGCCAAGAGGTGGCGGGGGAGCACTACGAGCAGTACTTC.

The rearrangement links TRBV2 to TRBJ2-7, with TRBD2 as a possible D gene (7 bases). Germline CDR1 reads SNHLY; CDR2 reads FYNNEI. The CDR3 covers 18 residues. V shed 4 bases and J shed 6 bases, with 28 bases lying between them. CDR3 sequence reads: CASSGRDTTSGDPSEQYF. As DNA, the CDR3 is TGTGCCAGCAGTGGACGGGACACCACAAGCGGGGACCCCTCCGAGCAGTACTTC.

This clone was seen once. This chain connects TRBV5-6 to TRBJ2-2, with TRBD1 matching over 9 bases. Germline CDR1 is SGHDT and CDR2 is YYEEEE. Trimming took 3 bases from V and 5 from J; bases not matched to a gene: 5. CDR3 size: 15 residues. In DNA form, the CDR3 reads TGTGCCAGCAGCTGGACAGGGGCAGATACCGGGGAGCTGTTTTTT. This codes for CASSWTGADTGELFF.

The chain has TRBV7-9 and TRBJ1-3; D remains ambiguous. The ends were cut back, 5 bases at V and 0 bases at J, with 11 bases in the middle. The CDR3 extends over 15 amino acids. Germline CDR1 is SEHNR and CDR2 is FQNEAQ (reference sequence). The DNA of the CDR3 is TGTGCCAGCAGCCCCAATTTGGACTCTGGAAACACCATATATTTT. This sequence encodes CASSPNLDSGNTIYF.

The rearrangement links TRBV5-6 to TRBJ2-1; 11 positions agree with TRBD2. Losses at the gene ends were 4 bases for V and 9 bases for J; bases not matched to a gene: 9. Germline values: CDR1 SGHDT, CDR2 YYEEEE. The length of the CDR3 is 15 residues. CDR3 region: CASSNPLAGGLEQFF. The CDR3 bases are TGTGCCAGCAGCAACCCTCTAGCGGGAGGCCTTGAGCAGTTCTTC.

This clone was detected only a few times. The chain is built from TRBV6-1 and TRBJ2-3; D perhaps matches TRBD2 (6 bases). Per the germline V gene, CDR1 is MNHNS and CDR2 is SASEGT. The V end lost 1 base, the J end lost 4 bases, and 9 bases lay between the germline ends. The CDR3 has 14 amino acids. The CDR3 loop reads CASSEGSGADTQYF. The DNA for the CDR3 is TGTGCCAGCAGTGAAGGTAGCGGAGCAGATACGCAGTATTTT.

The V and J genes are TRBV27 and TRBJ2-3; TRBD2 might be the D (6 bases). Germline V gene data show CDR1 as MNHEY and CDR2 as SMNVEV (reference sequence). This CDR3 spans 15 amino acids. Trimming took 2 bases from V and 4 from J, leaving 13 bases between them. This CDR3 is CASSLDPRLADTQYF. CDR3 nucleotide sequence: TGTGCCAGCAGTTTAGACCCCAGACTAGCAGATACGCAGTATTTT.

Note on this clone: The sample contains more than one DNA sequence encoding this CDR3. The V call is TRBV9, the J call TRBJ2-3, with 7 bases that match TRBD2. The germline V gene encodes CDR1 SGDLS and CDR2 YYNGEE. This CDR3 has 15 amino acids. Germline trimming cut 0 bases from V and 3 bases from J; bases unmatched to any gene: 4. In nucleotides, the CDR3 is TGTGCCAGCAGCGTAGGTGGGGGAGGGACAGATACGCAGTATTTT. Its translation: CASSVGGGGTDTQYF.

As for this clone: Other DNA sequences in this specimen translate into the identical CDR3. This chain connects TRBV28 to TRBJ2-1; D gene unclear. V lost 2 bases and J lost 0, with 2 bases in between. The germline V gene encodes CDR1 MDHEN and CDR2 SYDVKM. The CDR3 has 13 residues. The CDR3 reads CASSLVSYNEQFF. The CDR3 nucleotides are TGTGCCAGCAGTTTAGTCTCCTACAATGAGCAGTTCTTC. The complete variable domain, with remaining parts taken from reference TRBV28 and TRBJ2-1, reads DVKVTQSSRYLVKRTGEKVFLECVQDMDHENMFWYRQDPGLGLRLIYFSYDVKMKEKGDIPEGYSVSREKKERFSLILESASTNQTSMYLCASSLVSYNEQFFGPGTRLTVL.

The V call is TRBV4-2, the J call TRBJ2-7; no definite D call. Trimming removed 0 bases from V and 4 bases from J, with 7 bases in between. This CDR3 is built from 13 residues. Germline assignment: CDR1 LGHNA and CDR2 YNFKEQ. CDR3 sequence: CASSQELNYEQYF. The CDR3 coding sequence is TGTGCCAGCAGCCAAGAACTTAATTACGAGCAGTACTTC.

This clone was seen once. This rearrangement joins TRBV6-6 to TRBJ2-5; TRBD1 aligns across 9 bases. This CDR3 has 16 residues. Trimming at V came to 8 bases and at J to 2 bases, leaving 12 bases not matched to a gene. CDR1 MNHNY and CDR2 SVGAGI come from the germline V gene (reference sequence). CDR3 nucleotide sequence: TGTGCCAGCGGGCGTGGACAGGGGTACTTACAAGAGACCCAGTACTTC. This encodes CASGRGQGYLQETQYF.

Here the CDR3 reads CAISAGNQPQHF. Here the CDR3 DNA reads TGTGCCATCAGTGCAGGGAATCAGCCCCAGCATTTT. The chain employs TRBV10-3 and TRBJ1-5; D is perhaps TRBD1 (5 bases). With 4 bases removed from V and 4 bases from J, the gap between germline ends came to 5 bases. The CDR3 loop spans 12 amino acids. Germline V gene data show CDR1 as ENHRY and CDR2 as SYGVKD.

V is TRBV28 and J is TRBJ2-3; D ambiguous. CDR1 is MDHEN, CDR2 SYDVKM, per germline. CDR3 length equals 12 residues. Trimming left V 6 bases short and J 1 base short, with 5 bases between. CDR3 bases: TGTGCCAGCAGCCGAGGCACAGATACGCAGTATTTT. Its translation is CASSRGTDTQYF.

This clone was found a few times. The genes are TRBV29-1 and TRBJ2-5; D is unresolved. Trimming took 3 bases from V and 0 from J, leaving 8 bases between them. CDR1 and CDR2 from the germline V gene are SQVTM and ANQGSEA. The CDR3 is 13 residues long. Here the CDR3 DNA reads TGCAGCGTTGATTACGCGTACCAAGAGACCCAGTACTTC. This sequence encodes CSVDYAYQETQYF.

The chain couples TRBV28 to TRBJ2-2, with 7 positions matching TRBD1. J gave up 4 bases and V 6 bases, and 5 bases lay outside the gene matches. CDR1 is MDHEN and CDR2 is SYDVKM in the germline V gene. This CDR3 spans 14 amino acids. This chain's CDR3 is CASSRQGFTGELFF. In DNA form, the CDR3 reads TGTGCCAGCAGCCGACAGGGTTTCACCGGGGAGCTGTTTTTT.

The chain links TRBV5-8 to TRBJ2-5, with 9 bases fitting TRBD2. J gave up 2 bases and V 0 bases, and 8 bases lay outside the gene matches. The V gene's germline CDR1 is SGHTS and CDR2 YDEGEE. This CDR3 contains 17 residues. DNA for the CDR3: TGTGCCAGCAGCTTGGCCTCTGCTAGCGGGACACAAGAGACCCAGTACTTC. It codes for CASSLASASGTQETQYF.

The chain recombines TRBV29-1 with TRBJ2-1; the D is unclear. Trimming cost V 6 bases and J 2 bases, with 20 bases left between them. CDR1 is SQVTM and CDR2 is ANQGSEA in the germline V gene. This CDR3 contains 16 residues. Here the CDR3 reads CSVAEPRPPPYNEQFF. DNA of the CDR3: TGCAGCGTCGCGGAGCCTAGACCACCCCCCTACAATGAGCAGTTCTTC.

This CDR3 reads CASSSPGTGREKLFF. CDR3 coding DNA: TGTGCCAGTAGTAGCCCCGGGACAGGGAGGGAAAAACTGTTTTTT. V usage is TRBV19 and J usage is TRBJ1-4, with 9 bases identical to TRBD1. The CDR3 runs 15 residues. Germline values: CDR1 LNHDA, CDR2 SQIVND (reference sequence). Unmatched junction bases numbered 8, after V lost 4 bases and J lost 8 bases.

V usage is TRBV9 and J usage is TRBJ2-1; the D is unclear. CDR1 and CDR2 from the germline V gene are SGDLS and YYNGEE. The ends were cut back, 3 bases at V and 0 bases at J, with 10 bases in the middle. The CDR3 sequence is 15 residues long. CDR3 loop: CASSADGSSYNEQFF. The CDR3 DNA reads TGTGCCAGCAGCGCCGACGGTAGCTCCTACAATGAGCAGTTCTTC.

The chain uses TRBV21-1 and TRBJ1-1. TRBV21-1 is shown as a pseudogene. The CDR3 spans 13 residues. The CDR3 nucleotides read TGTGCCAGCAACGGGCCGCCCAACACTGAAGCTTTCTTT. Residues: CASNGPPNTEAFF.

The V gene is TRBV7-8, the J gene TRBJ2-3; no clear D. This CDR3 comprises 14 residues. Per the germline V gene, CDR1 is SGHVS and CDR2 is FQNEAQ. With 6 bases removed from V and 5 bases from J, the gap between germline ends came to 15 bases. The CDR3, as DNA: TGTGCCAGCAGAGTTAGTTTAGTTGAAGATACGCAGTATTTT. It encodes CASRVSLVEDTQYF.

V is TRBV7-2 and J is TRBJ2-5; TRBD2 matches at 10 bases. The germline CDR1 and CDR2 sequences are SGHTA and FQGNSA. There are 14 residues in the CDR3. V dropped 2 bases and J dropped 8; count of bases not matched to a gene: 5. In DNA, the CDR3 is TGTGCCAGCAGCTTAATCCTAGCGGGGGCAACCCAGTACTTC. As protein: CASSLILAGATQYF.